Listed below are T cell receptor beta chains from one sample, sequenced in a study of CD8 T cells in ankylosing spondylitis. TCRdb re-called the 5' RACE reads with MiXCR, one entry per CDR3 protein. The sample includes roughly 250,000 distinct CDR3 sequences, around 7.8% of them seen just once. What was sequenced was blood, either unsorted or a sorted T cell fraction (not recorded which). These receptor sequences come from a male donor with ankylosing spondylitis or in good health (not recorded which). Each CDR3 is given with its conserved first and last residue. Fields, in order: J gene, D gene, V gene, clone size, CDR3 DNA, CDR3 protein. D genes are given only for firm matches. Expanded clones get a size class; other rows say once, few or many, or leave the size out.

j_gene: TRBJ2-3
d_gene: .
v_gene: TRBV27
abundance: many
CDR3nt: TGTGCCAGCAGTTTATTCGCTAGCGCACGGACAGATACGCAGTATTTT
CDR3aa: CASSLFASARTDTQYF

j_gene: TRBJ2-3
d_gene: .
v_gene: TRBV29-1
abundance: once
CDR3nt: TGCAGCGTCGACCGTAGCCGGGAAATGGATACGCAGTATTTT
CDR3aa: CSVDRSREMDTQYF

j_gene: TRBJ1-1
d_gene: .
v_gene: TRBV7-3
abundance: .
CDR3nt: TGTGCCAGCAGCTTATTCCCAGGGGCCACTGAAGCTTTCTTT
CDR3aa: CASSLFPGATEAFF

j_gene: TRBJ2-3
d_gene: TRBD2
v_gene: TRBV7-3
abundance: many
CDR3nt: TGTGCCAGCAGCTTATGGCGGGGGGATACGCAGTATTTT
CDR3aa: CASSLWRGDTQYF

j_gene: TRBJ1-3
d_gene: .
v_gene: TRBV7-3
abundance: many
CDR3nt: TGTGCCAGCAGCGTCTCGGGGGGCTCTGGAAACACCATATATTTT
CDR3aa: CASSVSGGSGNTIYF

j_gene: TRBJ2-2
d_gene: TRBD1
v_gene: TRBV10-3
abundance: many
CDR3nt: TGTGCCTCCTCCCTCGGGACAGGGGCGTACACCGGGGAGCTGTTTTTT
CDR3aa: CASSLGTGAYTGELFF

j_gene: TRBJ1-2
d_gene: .
v_gene: TRBV9
abundance: many
CDR3nt: TGTGCCAGCAGCCCCCGGGGGGGGCTTCATAACTATGGCTACACCTTC
CDR3aa: CASSPRGGLHNYGYTF

j_gene: TRBJ2-5
d_gene: .
v_gene: TRBV10-3
abundance: many
CDR3nt: TGTGCCATCAGTGAGTCCAACAGACAAGAGACCCAGTACTTC
CDR3aa: CAISESNRQETQYF

j_gene: TRBJ1-4
d_gene: .
v_gene: TRBV7-9
abundance: once
CDR3nt: TGTGCCAGCAGCTTAGATGGCATATTTAATGAAAAACTGTTTTTT
CDR3aa: CASSLDGIFNEKLFF

j_gene: TRBJ1-1
d_gene: .
v_gene: TRBV7-9
abundance: few
CDR3nt: TGTGCCAGCAGCTTTCCTGGGGGAGGAGGGGCTGAAGCTTTCTTT
CDR3aa: CASSFPGGGGAEAFF

j_gene: TRBJ2-7
d_gene: .
v_gene: TRBV20-1
abundance: many
CDR3nt: TGCAGTGCTATCGACAGGAGCTCCTACGAGCAGTACTTC
CDR3aa: CSAIDRSSYEQYF

j_gene: TRBJ2-5
d_gene: TRBD2
v_gene: TRBV9
abundance: many
CDR3nt: TGTGCCAGCAGCTCAACCGGGACTAGCGGAGAGACCCAGTACTTC
CDR3aa: CASSSTGTSGETQYF

j_gene: TRBJ2-5
d_gene: .
v_gene: TRBV3-1
abundance: many
CDR3nt: TGTGCCAGCAGCCCCGGGATGGGAGATCAAGAGACCCAGTACTTC
CDR3aa: CASSPGMGDQETQYF

j_gene: TRBJ2-2
d_gene: .
v_gene: TRBV11-2
abundance: many
CDR3nt: TGTGCCAGCAGCGTACAGGGATTGGGCGGGGAGCTGTTTTTT
CDR3aa: CASSVQGLGGELFF

j_gene: TRBJ2-1
d_gene: TRBD2
v_gene: TRBV5-1
abundance: many
CDR3nt: TGCGCCAGCAGCTTGTCTTTAGGAGTCGGTAGCGGGAACGGTGAGCAGTTCTTC
CDR3aa: CASSLSLGVGSGNGEQFF

j_gene: TRBJ2-2
d_gene: .
v_gene: TRBV10-3
abundance: .
CDR3nt: TGTGCCATCGCGCATTCTTCGGGACAACACACCGGGGAGCTGTTTTTT
CDR3aa: CAIAHSSGQHTGELFF

j_gene: TRBJ2-3
d_gene: TRBD2
v_gene: TRBV7-9
abundance: many
CDR3nt: TGTGCCAGCAGCTTACAGACTAGCGGGAGCGCAGATACGCAGTATTTT
CDR3aa: CASSLQTSGSADTQYF

j_gene: TRBJ2-3
d_gene: .
v_gene: TRBV20-1
abundance: many
CDR3nt: TGCAGTGCTAGAGATCTGGGAAGCACAGATACGCAGTATTTT
CDR3aa: CSARDLGSTDTQYF

j_gene: TRBJ2-7
d_gene: TRBD1
v_gene: TRBV5-1
abundance: few
CDR3nt: TGCGCCAGCAGACTTCGGGACAGGTTCTACGAGCAGTACTTC
CDR3aa: CASRLRDRFYEQYF

j_gene: TRBJ2-1
d_gene: .
v_gene: TRBV19
abundance: few
CDR3nt: TGTGCCAGTAGTATCGGAGGGGGCGATGAGCAGTTCTTC
CDR3aa: CASSIGGGDEQFF

j_gene: TRBJ2-5
d_gene: .
v_gene: TRBV20-1
abundance: many
CDR3nt: TGCAGTGCTCCCGAGCAGCTAGGACGGGAGACCCAGTACTTC
CDR3aa: CSAPEQLGRETQYF

j_gene: TRBJ2-7
d_gene: .
v_gene: TRBV12-3/TRBV12-4
abundance: many
CDR3nt: TGTGCCAGCAGTTTTAAGCAGGGCGGCTACGAGCAGTACTTC
CDR3aa: CASSFKQGGYEQYF

j_gene: TRBJ2-3
d_gene: .
v_gene: TRBV4-2
abundance: many
CDR3nt: TGTGCCAGCAGCCAAGATGTGGCAGGGCCTAAAACAGATACGCAGTATTTT
CDR3aa: CASSQDVAGPKTDTQYF

j_gene: TRBJ2-5
d_gene: TRBD2
v_gene: TRBV14
abundance: few
CDR3nt: TGTGCCAGCAGCCAAGTTATGGTGTGGCGGGAGAAAGAGACCCAGTACTTC
CDR3aa: CASSQVMVWREKETQYF

j_gene: TRBJ2-7
d_gene: TRBD1
v_gene: TRBV20-1
abundance: many
CDR3nt: TGCAGTGCTAGATGGACAGGACATCCCTCCTACGAGCAGTACTTC
CDR3aa: CSARWTGHPSYEQYF

j_gene: TRBJ2-7
d_gene: TRBD2
v_gene: TRBV5-1
abundance: medium-sized
CDR3nt: TGCGCCAGCAGCCAGACGGCGGGGGTGGGGTACGAGCAGTACTTC
CDR3aa: CASSQTAGVGYEQYF

j_gene: TRBJ2-7
d_gene: TRBD1
v_gene: TRBV12-3/TRBV12-4
abundance: many
CDR3nt: TGTGCCAGCAGTCCTACAGGGGACTACGAGCAGTACTTC
CDR3aa: CASSPTGDYEQYF

j_gene: TRBJ1-2
d_gene: .
v_gene: TRBV10-3
abundance: many
CDR3nt: TGTGCCATCAGTGAGTCTGGGCCTAACTATGGCTACACCTTC
CDR3aa: CAISESGPNYGYTF

j_gene: TRBJ2-1
d_gene: TRBD2
v_gene: TRBV4-1
abundance: many
CDR3nt: TGCGCCAGCAGCCAAGGAAGGAGCGGGGATTACAATGAGCAGTTCTTC
CDR3aa: CASSQGRSGDYNEQFF

j_gene: TRBJ2-1
d_gene: TRBD2
v_gene: TRBV29-1
abundance: many
CDR3nt: TGCAGCGTTGCAGCCCGGCGCCCGGGGGGGCAGTTCTTC
CDR3aa: CSVAARRPGGQFF

j_gene: TRBJ2-2
d_gene: .
v_gene: TRBV7-2
abundance: many
CDR3nt: TGTGCCAGCCGTGGAGGTAGCATCCCCGGGGAGCTGTTTTTT
CDR3aa: CASRGGSIPGELFF

j_gene: TRBJ2-3
d_gene: TRBD2
v_gene: TRBV5-1
abundance: .
CDR3nt: TGCGCCAGCAGCTTGACTAGCGGGAGTACAGATACGCAGTATTTT
CDR3aa: CASSLTSGSTDTQYF

j_gene: TRBJ1-1
d_gene: .
v_gene: TRBV30
abundance: many
CDR3nt: TGTGCCGGCTCCGGGACCCGGGAAACAACTGAAGCTTTCTTT
CDR3aa: CAGSGTRETTEAFF

j_gene: TRBJ2-7
d_gene: TRBD2
v_gene: TRBV4-1
abundance: .
CDR3nt: TGCGCCAGCAGCCAAGTCCCGGGGCCTCTAACTAGCGGGAGGGCCTATTTGTACGAGCAGTACTTC
CDR3aa: CASSQVPGPLTSGRAYLYEQYF

j_gene: TRBJ1-4
d_gene: .
v_gene: TRBV7-2
abundance: many
CDR3nt: TGTGCCAGCAGCTCACGACCCCCGGTGTGGAGCGAAAAACTGTTTTTT
CDR3aa: CASSSRPPVWSEKLFF

j_gene: TRBJ1-2
d_gene: TRBD1
v_gene: TRBV9
abundance: many
CDR3nt: TGTGCCAGCAGCCCTCGGACAGGGCACTATGGCTACACCTTC
CDR3aa: CASSPRTGHYGYTF

j_gene: TRBJ2-7
d_gene: .
v_gene: TRBV20-1
abundance: many
CDR3nt: TGCAGTGCTAGAAGAGATACCTTTTACGAGCAGTACTTC
CDR3aa: CSARRDTFYEQYF

j_gene: TRBJ2-1
d_gene: .
v_gene: TRBV5-6
abundance: .
CDR3nt: TGTGCCAGCAGCTTGTGGCGGAGTAAATACAATGAGCAGTTCTTC
CDR3aa: CASSLWRSKYNEQFF

j_gene: TRBJ2-7
d_gene: TRBD1
v_gene: TRBV5-5
abundance: .
CDR3nt: TGTGCCAGCAGACTTGAGGACAGGGGAAGCTTAAAGCAGTACTTC
CDR3aa: CASRLEDRGSLKQYF

j_gene: TRBJ2-2
d_gene: .
v_gene: TRBV5-4
abundance: .
CDR3nt: TGTGCCAGCAGCTTGGCCGGGACGACGAACACCGGGGAGCTGTTTTTT
CDR3aa: CASSLAGTTNTGELFF

j_gene: TRBJ1-5
d_gene: TRBD1
v_gene: TRBV12-3/TRBV12-4
abundance: many
CDR3nt: TGTGCCAGCAGTTCCTTCAGGGGGTTAGATCAGCCCCAGCATTTT
CDR3aa: CASSSFRGLDQPQHF

j_gene: TRBJ2-7
d_gene: .
v_gene: TRBV10-3
abundance: .
CDR3nt: TGTGCCATCAGACCGGACGGATCGACCCTCTTCCAGTACTTC
CDR3aa: CAIRPDGSTLFQYF

j_gene: TRBJ1-6
d_gene: .
v_gene: TRBV27
abundance: .
CDR3nt: TGTGCCAGCAGTCCTAGGACAGCATCACCCCTCCACTTT
CDR3aa: CASSPRTASPLHF

j_gene: TRBJ2-1
d_gene: TRBD2
v_gene: TRBV20-1
abundance: few
CDR3nt: TGCAGCGGGGGAGGACTAGCGGGGAAGTATGAGCAGTTCTTC
CDR3aa: CSGGGLAGKYEQFF

j_gene: TRBJ2-2
d_gene: TRBD2
v_gene: TRBV29-1
abundance: .
CDR3nt: TGCAGCGCCCGGACTAGCGTCAACACCGGGGAGCTGTTTTTT
CDR3aa: CSARTSVNTGELFF

j_gene: TRBJ2-7
d_gene: TRBD2
v_gene: TRBV5-1
abundance: .
CDR3nt: TGCGCCAGCAGCTTTCTAGCGGGAAACTACGAGCAGTACTTC
CDR3aa: CASSFLAGNYEQYF

j_gene: TRBJ2-1
d_gene: .
v_gene: TRBV19
abundance: .
CDR3nt: TGTGCCAGTGCGGGGTCTTATGAGCAGTTCTTC
CDR3aa: CASAGSYEQFF

j_gene: TRBJ1-5
d_gene: .
v_gene: TRBV6-1
abundance: many
CDR3nt: TGTGCCAGCAGTGATCAAAGGGTGCGGCAGCCCCAGCATTTT
CDR3aa: CASSDQRVRQPQHF

j_gene: TRBJ2-1
d_gene: TRBD1
v_gene: TRBV6-2/TRBV6-3
abundance: many
CDR3nt: TGTGCCAGCGCAACAGGGGTCTATGAGCAGTTCTTC
CDR3aa: CASATGVYEQFF